The rows below give T cell receptor beta chains drawn from one sample of a study of tumor-infiltrating lymphocytes in oesophageal squamous cell carcinoma. Each CDR3 protein is one row after TCRdb ran MiXCR on the PCR reads. The table lists 9,500 to 12,000 distinct CDR3 sequences, approximately 60% of them singletons. The sequencing sample was made of esophageal tumor tissue. The source is a male donor with esophageal squamous cell carcinoma. Both conserved end residues are part of each CDR3. Fields, in order: D gene, CDR3 length, clone size, J gene, V gene, CDR3 DNA, CDR3 protein. D genes are given only for firm matches. Part of the rows lack a size; the others show once, few, many or a class for expanded clones.

-,14,medium-sized,TRBJ2-3,TRBV5-1,TGCGCCAGCAGCCACAGCGGGCCCGGGGATACGCAGTATTTT,CASSHSGPGDTQYF
TRBD2,14,few,TRBJ2-3,TRBV7-2,TGTGCCTCCGGGGGGAGACCCACAACAGATACGCAGTATTTT,CASGGRPTTDTQYF
-,13,medium-sized,TRBJ2-7,TRBV7-2,TGTGCCAGCAGCTTGGGCCGCATCTACGAGCAGTACTTC,CASSLGRIYEQYF
-,13,once,TRBJ1-2,TRBV7-2,TGTGCCAGCAGCTTAGCTGGACCATATGGCTACACCTTC,CASSLAGPYGYTF
TRBD2,15,-,TRBJ2-1,TRBV7-8,TGTGCCAGCAGCTTATTGGCTAGCGGACACAATGAGCAGTTCTTC,CASSLLASGHNEQFF
TRBD2,15,-,TRBJ2-5,TRBV6-1,TGTGCCAGCAGAGAAGGACTAGCGGGAGTGGAGACCCAGTACTTC,CASREGLAGVETQYF
TRBD2,15,many,TRBJ2-7,TRBV6-1,TGTGCCAGCAGTGAACAACTAGCGGGAGTCTACGAGCAGTACTTC,CASSEQLAGVYEQYF
-,15,medium-sized,TRBJ2-7,TRBV7-8,TGTGCCAGCAGCTTAATGGGGCCGTCCTACAATGAGCAGTACTTC,CASSLMGPSYNEQYF
TRBD2,13,-,TRBJ2-3,TRBV19,TGTGCCAGTGCCGGGACTAGTGCAGATACGCAGTATTTT,CASAGTSADTQYF
-,12,-,TRBJ2-3,TRBV6-1,TGTGCCAGCAGTGAATGGGGTACTACGCAGTATTTT,CASSEWGTTQYF
TRBD1,13,-,TRBJ2-5,TRBV7-6,TGTGCCAGCAGCTGGGACAGGGAAAGTGAGCAGTACTTC,CASSWDRESEQYF
-,16,-,TRBJ2-6,TRBV5-6,TGTGCCAGCAGCCCAGTATCCGGCTCTGGGGCCAACGTCCTGACTTTC,CASSPVSGSGANVLTF
-,13,few,TRBJ2-1,TRBV19,TGTGCCAGTAGTATATCTGGACCTACGGATGCGTTCTTC,CASSISGPTDAFF
-,12,-,TRBJ2-5,TRBV7-2,TGTGCCAGCCGGGGGCCAGGTGGGACCCAGTACTTC,CASRGPGGTQYF
-,16,-,TRBJ2-3,TRBV11-1,TGTGCCAGCAGCTTAGCGGCCCGCGGGGACACAGATACGCAGTATTTT,CASSLAARGDTDTQYF
TRBD2,14,-,TRBJ2-1,TRBV7-2,TGTGCCAGCAGCACAGTCGGACTAGTAAATGAGCAGTTCTTC,CASSTVGLVNEQFF